The 17 T cell receptor beta chains presented below share a single source sample, sequenced in a study of beta chain features in type 1 diabetes. These receptors' targets are unknown. Study-level results: Type 1 diabetes patients had TCRB CDR3s that were shorter (moderately but significantly so) in all four CD4+ subsets.

Sequenced material consisted of expressed TCRB transcripts (all of the isolated RNA was reverse transcribed). Repertoires were generated with immunoSEQ multiplex PCR, while TCRdb's copy carries only in-frame clones and drops some. This repertoire shows around 240,000 clones, 16% found once; its top ten account for 0.065% to 0.095%. Specimen: naive CD4+ T cells from blood. All receptors come from a man aged 25-40 years with type 1 diabetes.

This clone came up a few times. V gene TRBV5-4 combines with J gene TRBJ1-4; D not certain. Germline V lookup: CDR1 SGHNT, CDR2 YYREEE (reference sequence). Trimming shortened V by 4 bases and J by 4 bases, and 11 bases separated the two germline ends. This CDR3 is 14 amino acids long. CDR3 sequence reads: CASSADTYNEKLFF. CDR3 DNA: TGTGCCAGCAGCGCCGACACCTATAATGAAAAACTGTTTTTT.

This clone was counted a few times. This chain connects TRBV13 to TRBJ2-6, with D tentatively TRBD1 (5 bases). With 6 bases removed from V and 5 bases from J, the gap between germline ends came to 11 bases. Germline V gene sequence: CDR1 PRHDT, CDR2 FYEKMQ (reference sequence). The CDR3 length is 14 residues. CDR3 sequence reads: CASRAAGRANVLTF. The CDR3 nucleotides are TGTGCCAGCAGGGCGGCAGGGCGGGCCAACGTCCTGACTTTC.

The chain links TRBV28 to TRBJ1-5, with a tentative D call TRBD1 (6 bases). Trimming removed 6 bases at V and 0 bases at J, with 15 bases between. The CDR3 has 16 residues. The germline gives CDR1 MDHEN, CDR2 SYDVKM. CDR3 DNA: TGTGCCAGCAGCCAGGACAGTTGGTATAGCAATCAGCCCCAGCATTTT. Protein: CASSQDSWYSNQPQHF.

This clone was counted only a few times. J is TRBJ2-5 and V is TRBV28; perhaps TRBD1 as D (5 bases). The CDR3 is 16 residues long. Germline CDR1 and CDR2: MDHEN and SYDVKM. The V and J ends lost 3 bases and 2 bases respectively, with 16 bases between them. CDR3 region: CASSFPGHATQETQYF. DNA for the CDR3: TGTGCCAGCAGTTTCCCCGGACATGCGACTCAAGAGACCCAGTACTTC.

The J gene is TRBJ2-1, the V gene TRBV28; 10 bases are a match to TRBD2. Germline loops: CDR1 MDHEN, CDR2 SYDVKM. With 3 bases clipped from V and 6 bases from J, the junction kept 5 bases outside the gene matches. The CDR3 is 15 amino acids. The CDR3: CASSFPPSGSNEQFF. DNA of the CDR3: TGTGCCAGCAGTTTCCCTCCTAGCGGGAGCAATGAGCAGTTCTTC.

The V call is TRBV4-1, the J call TRBJ2-1, with D possibly matching TRBD1 (6 bases). The CDR3 extends over 14 amino acids. CDR1 is MGHRA and CDR2 is YSYEKL in the germline V gene. V was cut by 3 bases and J by 7 bases, with 13 bases left in between. CDR3 region: CASSHSLTGNEQFF. In DNA form, the CDR3 reads TGCGCCAGCAGCCATTCTTTAACAGGGAATGAGCAGTTCTTC.

The gene calls are TRBV29-1 and TRBJ2-6; the match to TRBD1 covers 7 bases. The CDR3 length is 14 residues. CDR1 SQVTM and CDR2 ANQGSEA come from the germline V gene. Trimming took 6 bases from V and 2 from J; bases not matched to a gene: 4. CDR3 DNA sequence: TGCAGCGTCCCGCAGGGGGCTGGGGCCAACGTCCTGACTTTC. It encodes CSVPQGAGANVLTF.

CDR3 amino acids: CASSSGGSGSYNEQFF. The CDR3 nucleotides are TGTGCCAGCAGCTCGGGAGGCTCAGGCTCCTACAATGAGCAGTTCTTC. The chain recombines TRBV7-9 with TRBJ2-1, with 7 bases fitting TRBD2. Unmatched junction bases numbered 6, after V lost 4 bases and J lost 0 bases. Per the germline V gene, CDR1 is SEHNR and CDR2 is FQNEAQ (reference sequence). This CDR3 is 16 amino acids long.

This clone was recorded a few times. The chain recombines TRBV7-9 with TRBJ2-3; 9 bases line up with TRBD2. The germline CDR1 and CDR2 sequences are SEHNR and FQNEAQ (reference sequence). The trim removed 5 bases at V and 3 bases at J, leaving 9 bases unmatched. The CDR3 is 16 amino acids. The CDR3 is CASSPPSGIGTDTQYF. For the CDR3, the DNA is TGTGCCAGCAGCCCCCCTAGCGGGATTGGAACAGATACGCAGTATTTT. Complete variable domain (other parts from reference TRBV7-9 and TRBJ2-3): DTGVSQNPRHKITKRGQNVTFRCDPISEHNRLYWYRQTLGQGPEFLTYFQNEAQLEKSRLLSDRFSAERPKGSFSTLEIQRTEQGDSAMYLCASSPPSGIGTDTQYFGPGTRLTVL.

A few counts support this clone. The chain carries TRBV10-3 and TRBJ2-3; 14 bases are a match to TRBD2. This CDR3 has 14 residues. The V gene's germline CDR1 is ENHRY and CDR2 SYGVKD. V gave up 10 bases and J gave up 5 bases; unmatched junction bases: 5. The chain's CDR3 is CATLTSGREDTQYF. DNA of the CDR3: TGTGCCACCCTGACTAGCGGGAGGGAAGATACGCAGTATTTT.

This chain uses TRBV9 with TRBJ2-5; D is perhaps TRBD2 (6 bases). The germline V and J ends were trimmed by 4 bases and 5 bases, with 12 bases remaining between them. The CDR3 contains 13 residues. The germline V gene encodes CDR1 SGDLS and CDR2 YYNGEE. The CDR3 reads CASSPGSRETQYF. As DNA, the CDR3 is TGTGCCAGCAGCCCCGGGAGCCGCGAGACCCAGTACTTC.

A few counts support this clone. The chain couples TRBV28 to TRBJ2-7; maybe TRBD1 (7 bases). This CDR3 contains 15 residues. Trimming pared 6 bases from V and 3 bases from J, leaving 18 bases between. Germline V gene sequence: CDR1 MDHEN, CDR2 SYDVKM. The CDR3 region has the DNA TGTGCCAGCAGATCCCCCGCAGGGGGGATCTACGAGCAGTACTTC. Its translation is CASRSPAGGIYEQYF.

This chain joins TRBV30 and TRBJ2-4, with D uncertain. The CDR3 length is 15 residues. Trimming stripped 2 bases from V and 5 bases from J, with 16 bases between. Germline CDR1 GTSNPN, CDR2 SVGIG (reference sequence). The CDR3 sequence: CAWSLVGTLQNIQYF. CDR3 coding DNA: TGTGCCTGGAGTTTGGTTGGCACCCTACAAAACATTCAGTACTTC.

The chain carries TRBV7-3 and TRBJ2-1; tentatively, D is TRBD2 (6 bases). The V gene lost 1 base and the J gene lost 9 bases, with 10 bases spanning the gap. The CDR3 has 13 residues. From germline, CDR1 is SGHTA and CDR2 FQGTGA. CDR3 bases: TGTGCCAGCAGCTTAAGCCTGGGGGGTGAGCAGTTCTTC. This codes for CASSLSLGGEQFF. The full variable domain, rest sourced from reference TRBV7-3 and TRBJ2-1, is GAGVSQTPSNKVTEKGKYVELRCDPISGHTALYWYRQSLGQGPEFLIYFQGTGAADDSGLPNDRFFAVRPEGSVSTLKIQRTERGDSAVYLCASSLSLGGEQFFGPGTRLTVL.

V usage is TRBV29-1 and J usage is TRBJ2-1, with D possibly TRBD1 on 6 matching bases. CDR3 length: 12 amino acids. V gave up 7 bases and J gave up 3 bases, with 10 bases separating them. Per germline, CDR1 SQVTM and CDR2 ANQGSEA. This chain's CDR3 is CSGGLVYNEQFF. In nucleotides, the CDR3 is TGCAGCGGGGGGCTGGTCTACAATGAGCAGTTCTTC.

This clone was counted a few times. The chain combines TRBV15 with TRBJ1-5, with 10 bases fitting TRBD1. The CDR3 totals 16 residues. The trim removed 2 bases at V and 6 bases at J, leaving 7 bases unmatched. Germline V gene data show CDR1 as LNHNV and CDR2 as YYDKDF (reference sequence). The DNA for the CDR3 is TGTGCCACCAGCAGACTTCAGGGACAGGGGCGTCAGCCCCAGCATTTT. Encoded protein: CATSRLQGQGRQPQHF.

The V and J genes are TRBV9 and TRBJ2-1; 9 positions match TRBD2. Germline loops: CDR1 SGDLS, CDR2 YYNGEE. CDR3 size: 15 residues. Trimming cost V 3 bases and J 3 bases; bases outside gene matches: 4. The CDR3 loop is CASSASGRFYNEQFF. In DNA form, the CDR3 reads TGTGCCAGCAGCGCAAGCGGGAGGTTCTACAATGAGCAGTTCTTC.